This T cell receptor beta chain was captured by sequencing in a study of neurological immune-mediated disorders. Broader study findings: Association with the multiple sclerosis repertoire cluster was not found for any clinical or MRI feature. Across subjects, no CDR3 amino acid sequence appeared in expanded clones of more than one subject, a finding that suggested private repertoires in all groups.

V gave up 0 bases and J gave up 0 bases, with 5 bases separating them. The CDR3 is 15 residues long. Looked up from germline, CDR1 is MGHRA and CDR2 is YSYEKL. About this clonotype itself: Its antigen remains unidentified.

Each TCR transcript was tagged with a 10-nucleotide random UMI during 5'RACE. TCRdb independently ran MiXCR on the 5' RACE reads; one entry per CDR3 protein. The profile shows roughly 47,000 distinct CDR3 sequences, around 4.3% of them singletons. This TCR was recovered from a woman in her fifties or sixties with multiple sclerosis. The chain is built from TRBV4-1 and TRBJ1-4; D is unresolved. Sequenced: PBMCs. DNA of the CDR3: TGCGCCAGCAGCCAAGAGGATGCAACTAATGAAAAACTGTTTTTT. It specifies CASSQEDATNEKLFF.